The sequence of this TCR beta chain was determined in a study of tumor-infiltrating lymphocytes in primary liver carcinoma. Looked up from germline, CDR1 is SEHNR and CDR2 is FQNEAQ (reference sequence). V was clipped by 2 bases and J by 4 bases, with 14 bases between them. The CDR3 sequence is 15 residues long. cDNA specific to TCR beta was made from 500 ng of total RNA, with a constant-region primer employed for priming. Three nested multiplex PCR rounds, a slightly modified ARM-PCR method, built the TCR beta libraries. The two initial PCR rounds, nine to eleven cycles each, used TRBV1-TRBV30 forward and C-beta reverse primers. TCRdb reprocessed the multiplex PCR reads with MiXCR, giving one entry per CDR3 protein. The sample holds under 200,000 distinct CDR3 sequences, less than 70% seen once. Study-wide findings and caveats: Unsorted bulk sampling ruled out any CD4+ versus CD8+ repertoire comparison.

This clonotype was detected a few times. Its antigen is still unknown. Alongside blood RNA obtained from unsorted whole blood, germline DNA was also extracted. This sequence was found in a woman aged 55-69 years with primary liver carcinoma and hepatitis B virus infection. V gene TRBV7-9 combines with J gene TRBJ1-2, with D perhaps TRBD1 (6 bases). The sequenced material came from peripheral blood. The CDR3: CASSLTPGEGYGYTF. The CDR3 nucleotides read TGTGCCAGCAGCTTAACCCCAGGGGAGGGCTATGGCTACACCTTC.